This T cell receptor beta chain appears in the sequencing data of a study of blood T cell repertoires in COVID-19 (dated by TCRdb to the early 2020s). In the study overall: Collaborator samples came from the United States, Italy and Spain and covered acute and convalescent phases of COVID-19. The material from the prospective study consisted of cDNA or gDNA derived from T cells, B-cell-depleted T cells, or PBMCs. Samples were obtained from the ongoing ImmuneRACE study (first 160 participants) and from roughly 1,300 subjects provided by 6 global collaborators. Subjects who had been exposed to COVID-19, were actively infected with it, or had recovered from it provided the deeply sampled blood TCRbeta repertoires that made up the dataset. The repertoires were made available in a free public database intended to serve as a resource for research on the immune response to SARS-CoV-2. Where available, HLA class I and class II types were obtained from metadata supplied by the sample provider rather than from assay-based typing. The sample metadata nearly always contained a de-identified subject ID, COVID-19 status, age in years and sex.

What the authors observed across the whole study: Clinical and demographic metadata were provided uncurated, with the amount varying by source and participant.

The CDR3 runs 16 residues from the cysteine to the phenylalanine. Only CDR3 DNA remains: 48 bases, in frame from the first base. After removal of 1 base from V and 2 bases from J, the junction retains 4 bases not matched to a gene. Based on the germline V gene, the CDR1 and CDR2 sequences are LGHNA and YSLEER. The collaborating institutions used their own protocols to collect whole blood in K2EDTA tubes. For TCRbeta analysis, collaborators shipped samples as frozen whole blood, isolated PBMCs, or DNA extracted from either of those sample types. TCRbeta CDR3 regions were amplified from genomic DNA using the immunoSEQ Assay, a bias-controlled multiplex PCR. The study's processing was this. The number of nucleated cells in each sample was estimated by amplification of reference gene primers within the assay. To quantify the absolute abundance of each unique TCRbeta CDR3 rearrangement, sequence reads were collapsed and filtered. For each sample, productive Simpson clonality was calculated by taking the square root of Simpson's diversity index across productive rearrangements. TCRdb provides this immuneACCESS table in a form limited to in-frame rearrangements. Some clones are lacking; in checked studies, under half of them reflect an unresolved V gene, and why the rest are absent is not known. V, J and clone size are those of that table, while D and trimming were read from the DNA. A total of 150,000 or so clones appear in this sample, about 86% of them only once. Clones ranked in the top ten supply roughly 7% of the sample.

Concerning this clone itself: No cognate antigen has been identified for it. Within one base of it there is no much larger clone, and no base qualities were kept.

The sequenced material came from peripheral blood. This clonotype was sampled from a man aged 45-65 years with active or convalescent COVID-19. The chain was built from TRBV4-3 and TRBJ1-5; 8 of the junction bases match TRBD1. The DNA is TGCGCCAGCAGCCAAGGCTACAGGGGGGGCAATCAGCCCCAGCATTTT. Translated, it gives CASSQGYRGGNQPQHF.